This T cell receptor beta chain was recorded in a study of T cell responses to AZD1222 COVID-19 vaccine. TCRdb's table, derived via immunoSEQ multiplex PCR, lists solely in-frame clones and lacks some. The sample holds 110,000 to 150,000 clones, just over 85% seen once. Study-level findings and limits: Among spike-specific TCRs, nearly half reportedly target unmutated variant regions. The study sampled repertoires only after the peak T cell response.

CDR1 is SQVTM, CDR2 ANQGSEA, per germline. This CDR3 has 14 amino acids. V shed 4 bases and J shed 0 bases, with 10 bases lying between them. Turning to this clone: Its target is not known.

The sample consisted of peripheral blood, taken on day 0 of AZD1222 vaccination. The chain couples TRBV29-1 to TRBJ2-1, with D tentatively TRBD1 (6 bases). This receptor was identified in an adult in good health. CDR3 DNA sequence: TGCAGCGTTGCCGGGACACCCTCCTACAATGAGCAGTTCTTC. Its translation is CSVAGTPSYNEQFF.